Listed here is a single T cell receptor beta chain. Its antigen is as yet unknown. Primers for the PCR totalled 60 Vbeta and 13 Jbeta. The table came from immunoSEQ multiplex PCR; TCRdb's copy has only in-frame clones and leaves some out. The data hold approximately 120,000 clones, with 80% observed a single time. V lost 3 bases and J lost 4; bases outside the gene matches: 7. CDR3 length: 15 amino acids. Germline V gene sequence: CDR1 SGDLS, CDR2 YYNGEE. The sample is drawn from a study of cytomegalovirus exposure and HLA in healthy donors. In the study overall: From HLA-typed donors, an early data release held around 80 million unique TCRs. Study-wide findings and caveats: An analysis was carried out later, and it reportedly showed fewer N-insertions in an Asian-associated ancestry cluster than the approximately 610-donor mean. According to an earlier analysis, most TCR beta V segments yielded productive rearrangements about 90% or about 30% of the time.

The sequence was collected from a female donor in good health and CMV-seronegative. The specimen was PBMCs. V is TRBV9 and J is TRBJ2-1, with 7 bases lining up with TRBD2. For the CDR3, the DNA is TGTGCCAGCAGCGGCCGACTAGCTTCGTACAATGAGCAGTTCTTC. This encodes CASSGRLASYNEQFF.